This T cell receptor beta chain was identified in a study of T cells after yellow fever vaccination. Whole-study context: Preparation used SMART-Seq v4 Ultra Low Input for the low-cell-number fractions. Study outcomes and limitations: Among all clonotypes, a small share was observed in both CD4 and CD8 compartments. Once the booster was given, most primary-vaccination clones reappeared, at 95% to 98% for CD4 and 88% for CD8.

Trimming took 2 bases from V and 5 from J, leaving 18 bases between them. This CDR3 is 16 amino acids long. Germline CDR1 reads MNHNS; CDR2 reads SASEGT. As regards this clonotype: What it binds is not known.

For TCR, cDNA came from 5'RACE template switching, which added a universal primer site and UMIs. From the 5' RACE reads, TCRdb called clonotypes with MiXCR, one entry per CDR3 protein. The sample yields approximately 250,000 distinct CDR3 sequences, around 4.9% seen once. The material sequenced was CD4+ T cells sorted from PBMCs, taken on the day of the yellow fever booster vaccination. J is TRBJ1-2 and V is TRBV6-1, with D tentatively TRBD1 (6 bases). This TCR derives from a man between 18 and 35 years old who received the YFV17D yellow fever vaccine. The CDR3 DNA reads as TGTGCCAGCAGTGAATTCGGGGGCAGTATGTTATATGGCTACACCTTC. It translates to CASSEFGGSMLYGYTF.